The next 6 T cell receptor beta chains were all read from a single sample in a study of blood T cells in healthy people across ages. The use of a sample-barcoded 5' primer and a J-beta primer mix characterized a second PCR of roughly 6 to 11 cycles. A single record per CDR3 protein comes from TCRdb applying MiXCR to the 5' RACE reads. The sample includes approximately 600,000 distinct CDR3 sequences, around 54% seen only once; the top ten take approximately 37%. The source material was blood. The origin of the receptors is a man aged 60 to 69 in good health.

The chain has TRBV20-1 and TRBJ2-1, with D perhaps matching TRBD1 (6 bases). The CDR3 covers 14 residues. Per the germline V gene, CDR1 is DFQATT and CDR2 is SNEGSKA (reference sequence). V dropped 5 bases and J dropped 6 bases, with 17 bases sitting between them. The CDR3 DNA follows: TGCAGTGCTTCCCCTGTACAGGGATCCAATGAGCAGTTCTTC. Its translation is CSASPVQGSNEQFF.

V is TRBV10-1 and J is TRBJ1-2; D ambiguous. The CDR3 consists of 14 residues. Trimming took off 0 bases at V and 1 base at J, with 6 bases between the two ends. Germline values: CDR1 WNHNN, CDR2 SYGVQD (reference sequence). In DNA form, the CDR3 reads TGCGCCAGCAGTGAGTCGATAGATAACTATGGCTACACCTTC. The encoded protein is CASSESIDNYGYTF.

The rearrangement uses TRBV4-1 and TRBJ1-3; weak D call: TRBD1 (5 bases). The CDR3 runs to 13 residues. Germline CDR1 reads MGHRA; CDR2 reads YSYEKL. With 8 bases removed from V and 0 bases from J, the gap between germline ends came to 8 bases. The CDR3 sequence: CASSGGSGNTIYF. CDR3 DNA sequence: TGCGCCAGCTCCGGGGGCTCTGGAAACACCATATATTTT.

The sample holds one count of this clonotype. The rearrangement joins TRBV2 to TRBJ2-4, with D hard to call. The end of the DNA aligns better with TRBJ2-7, so the J call may be wrong. Germline CDR1 reads SNHLY; CDR2 reads FYNNEI. This CDR3 comprises 12 residues. In nucleotides, the CDR3 is TGTGCCAGCAGGGTATTGAGCTACGAGCAGTACTTC. Translation gives CASRVLSYEQYF.

In DNA, the CDR3 is TGTGCCAGCAGCCAAGTAAGTGGGGGAGCCAAAAACATTCAGTACTTC. As protein: CASSQVSGGAKNIQYF. V and J are TRBV3-1 and TRBJ2-4, with D perhaps being TRBD1 or TRBD2 (5 bases each). CDR3 length: 16 residues. The germline V gene encodes CDR1 LGHDT and CDR2 YNNKEL (reference sequence). Trimming removed 1 base from V and 0 bases from J, with 10 bases in between. The complete variable domain, with remaining parts taken from reference TRBV3-1 and TRBJ2-4, reads DTAVSQTPKYLVTQMGNDKSIKCEQNLGHDTMYWYKQDSKKFLKIMFSYNNKELIINETVPNRFSPKSPDKAHLNLHINSLELGDSAVYFCASSQVSGGAKNIQYFGAGTRLSVL.

This clonotype was detected only a few times. As DNA, the CDR3 is TGTGCCAGCAGCCGCGGACAGGGTAATGAGCAGTTCTTC. This codes for CASSRGQGNEQFF. The chain employs TRBV12-3 or TRBV12-4 and TRBJ2-1, with 8 bases matching TRBD1. With V trimmed by 6 bases and J by 7 bases, 5 bases remained unmatched. This CDR3 has 13 residues.